This TCR beta chain originates from a study of T-cell reconstitution after alpha-beta-depleted transplantation in children. Overall study results and limits: From newly produced T cells came most of the T-cell counts and diversity one year after transplant. Expanded graft clones numbering several hundred reportedly gave rise to alpha-beta T cells about two months after transplant. Recipient T cells and thymic progenitors that survived were the source of the high TCRbeta diversity seen at day 60 in some patients.

CDR1 is MDHEN, CDR2 SYDVKM, per germline. The germline V and J ends were trimmed by 8 bases and 4 bases, with 9 bases remaining between them. The CDR3 consists of 12 residues. The library targeted TCRbeta and was prepared with unique molecular identifiers. One entry per CDR3 protein, called by TCRdb with MiXCR from the PCR reads. Of around 490,000 distinct CDR3 sequences in the sample, 9.5% to 12% were seen once. This clonotype was detected many times. Its matching antigen is unknown. Source: PBMCs, mostly from graft donor cells, taken 180 days after TCRalphabeta/CD19-depleted stem cell transplant. The V call is TRBV28, the J call TRBJ2-1; D gene uncertain. The sequence was collected from a female patient aged 2 to 10 who had a stem cell transplant for aplastic anemia, so the T cells may come from the graft donor. The CDR3 here is CASDIGYNEQFF. The CDR3 DNA reads as TGTGCCAGCGATATCGGATACAATGAGCAGTTCTTC.